This TCR beta chain was recovered during a study of T cells after somatic rescue of genetic block (dated by TCRdb to the early 2020s). Regarding the research as a whole: The study assessed how robust, over the long term, a T-cell system was when the system had developed through somatic rescue of a genetic block in T-cell development.

Here V drops 5 bases and J drops 0 bases, and the junction holds 4 bases not matched to any gene. CDR1 MNHEY and CDR2 SVGAGI are derived from the germline V gene. The CDR3 goes from the cysteine to the phenylalanine over 14 residues. The retained sequence is limited to the CDR3, 42 bases, with the frame set at the first base. Library prep was done by the immunoSEQ multiplex PCR assay. Entries here come from immuneACCESS through TCRdb and include only in-frame sequences with V and J called. Some clones fail to appear in such tables; in the studies checked, an unresolved V gene covers under half of the shortfall, and the cause of the remainder is unknown. The table for this sample lists 70,000 or so clones; about nine tenths of them were counted only once. 2.9% of the sample is in the top ten clones. On this clone: Its specific antigen is unknown. The record has no base qualities; no much larger clone is one base away.

Sequencing was performed on peripheral blood mononuclear cells (PBMCs). The clonotype was recovered from a man aged 35 to 55. Rearrangement joined TRBV6-5 to TRBJ2-7, with 7 central nucleotides matching TRBD1. CDR3 protein: CASSRGQVSYEQYF. The DNA reads as follows: TGTGCCAGCAGTCGCGGACAGGTCTCCTACGAGCAGTACTTC.